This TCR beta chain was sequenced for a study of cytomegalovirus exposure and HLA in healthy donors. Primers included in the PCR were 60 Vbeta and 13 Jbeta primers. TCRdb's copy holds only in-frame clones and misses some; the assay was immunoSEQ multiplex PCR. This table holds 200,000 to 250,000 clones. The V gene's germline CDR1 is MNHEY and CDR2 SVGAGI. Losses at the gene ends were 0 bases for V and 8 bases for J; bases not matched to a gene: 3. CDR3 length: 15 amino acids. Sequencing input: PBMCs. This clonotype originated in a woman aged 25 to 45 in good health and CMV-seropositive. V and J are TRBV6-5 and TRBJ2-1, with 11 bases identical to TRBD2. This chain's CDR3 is CASSYSTSGVDEQFF. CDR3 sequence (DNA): TGTGCCAGCAGTTACTCGACTAGCGGGGTCGATGAGCAGTTCTTC.